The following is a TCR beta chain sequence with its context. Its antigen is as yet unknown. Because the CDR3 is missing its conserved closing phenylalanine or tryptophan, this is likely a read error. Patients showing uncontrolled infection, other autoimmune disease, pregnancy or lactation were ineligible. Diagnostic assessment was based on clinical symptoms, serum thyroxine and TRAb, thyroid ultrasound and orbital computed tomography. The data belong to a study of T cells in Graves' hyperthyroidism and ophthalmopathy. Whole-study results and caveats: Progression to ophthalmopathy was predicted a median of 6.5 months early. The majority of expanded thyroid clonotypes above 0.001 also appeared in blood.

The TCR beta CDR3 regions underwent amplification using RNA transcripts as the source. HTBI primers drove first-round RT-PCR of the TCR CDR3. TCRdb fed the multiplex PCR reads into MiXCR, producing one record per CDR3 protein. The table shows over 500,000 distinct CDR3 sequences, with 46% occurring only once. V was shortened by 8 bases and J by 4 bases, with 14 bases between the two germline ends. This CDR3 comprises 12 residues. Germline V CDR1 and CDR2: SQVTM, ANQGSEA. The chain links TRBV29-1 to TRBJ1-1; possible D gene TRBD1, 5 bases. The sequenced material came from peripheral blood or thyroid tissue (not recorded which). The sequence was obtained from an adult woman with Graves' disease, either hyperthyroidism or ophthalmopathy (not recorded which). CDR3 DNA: TGCAGCTTCGAGGGGATTGGCACTGAAGCTTTCCTT. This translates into CSFEGIGTEAFL.